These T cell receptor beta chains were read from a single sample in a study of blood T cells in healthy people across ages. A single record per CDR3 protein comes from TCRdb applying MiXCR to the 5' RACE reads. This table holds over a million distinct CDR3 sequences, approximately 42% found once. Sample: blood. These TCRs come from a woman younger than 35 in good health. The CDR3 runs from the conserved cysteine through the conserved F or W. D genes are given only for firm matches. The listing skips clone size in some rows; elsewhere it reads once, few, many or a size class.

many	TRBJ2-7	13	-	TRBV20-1	TGCAGTGCTAGGGGCCTAGAGGCCTACGAGCAGTACTTC	CSARGLEAYEQYF
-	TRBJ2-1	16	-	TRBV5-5	TGTGCCAGCAGCTTGGTAGAGGGGAATTGGAGGCATGAGCAGTTCTTC	CASSLVEGNWRHEQFF
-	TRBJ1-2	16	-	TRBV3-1	TGTGTCAGCAGCCAAGGGGGATCCGGGGGCGGCTATGGCTACACCTTC	CVSSQGGSGGGYGYTF
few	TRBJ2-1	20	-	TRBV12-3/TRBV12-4	TGTGCCAGCAGTTTAACCTCTTGGGGTAGCCAGAACAGGTGGGGATATGAGCAGTTCTTC	CASSLTSWGSQNRWGYEQFF
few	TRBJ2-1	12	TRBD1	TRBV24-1	TGTGCCACCCAGGGGACAGCGCGTGAGCAGTTCTTC	CATQGTAREQFF
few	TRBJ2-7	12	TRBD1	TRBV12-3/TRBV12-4	TGTGCCAGCAGCCGACAGGGGGAAGAGCAGTACTTC	CASSRQGEEQYF
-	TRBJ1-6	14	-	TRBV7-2	TGTGCCAGCAGGAGGGGGTCCTATAATTCACCCCTCCACTTT	CASRRGSYNSPLHF
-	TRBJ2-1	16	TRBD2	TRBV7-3	TGTGCCGGCAGCTTGACTAGCGGGGGAGTCTACAATGAGCAGTTCTTC	CAGSLTSGGVYNEQFF
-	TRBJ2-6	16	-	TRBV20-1	TGCAGTGCTAGAGATGGGGGTGTGGCTGGGGCCAACGTCCTGACTTTC	CSARDGGVAGANVLTF
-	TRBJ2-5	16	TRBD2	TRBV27	TGTGCCAGCAGTTTACGGGGACTAGCGGGAGGGCATGAGCAGTACTTC	CASSLRGLAGGHEQYF
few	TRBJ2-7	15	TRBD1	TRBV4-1	TGCGCCAGCAGTCCCTTCCAGGGGGCGCCTGCCGAGCAGTACTTC	CASSPFQGAPAEQYF
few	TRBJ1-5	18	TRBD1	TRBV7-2	TGTGCCAGCAGCTTAGTTGATCACAGGGGGTCATCGAATCAGCCCCAGCATTTT	CASSLVDHRGSSNQPQHF
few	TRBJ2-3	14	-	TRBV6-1	TGTGCCAGCAGCCCTACTTGGGGTGCAGATACGCAGTATTTT	CASSPTWGADTQYF
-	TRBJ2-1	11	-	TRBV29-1	TGCAGCGGTCGCCCCGGCAATGAGCAGTTCTTC	CSGRPGNEQFF
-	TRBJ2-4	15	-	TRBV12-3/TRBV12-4	TGTGCCAGCAGTTTACGGTCTGTAGCCAAAAGCATTCAGTACTTC	CASSLRSVAKSIQYF
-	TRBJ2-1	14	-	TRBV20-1	TGCAGTGCCTTAGCGGTGGATAACTACAATGAGCAGTTCTTC	CSALAVDNYNEQFF
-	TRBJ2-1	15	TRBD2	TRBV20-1	TGCAGTGCTAGACCGGGGGGAGTCATCTACAATGAGCAGTTCTTC	CSARPGGVIYNEQFF
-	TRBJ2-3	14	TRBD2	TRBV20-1	TGCAGTGCAGAACTAGCGGGAGGCACAGATACGCAGTATTTT	CSAELAGGTDTQYF
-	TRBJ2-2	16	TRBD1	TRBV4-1	TGCGCCAGCAGCCAGATGGGGACAGCGAACACCGGGGAGCTGTTTTTT	CASSQMGTANTGELFF
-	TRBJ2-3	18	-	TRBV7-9	TGTGCCAGCAGCCCCATGTTGACCCCGGGGCTAGTGACAGATACGCAGTATTTT	CASSPMLTPGLVTDTQYF
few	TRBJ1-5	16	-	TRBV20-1	TGCAGTGCTAGGGCTTACGGGGGAAGCAGCGATCAGCCCCAGCATTTT	CSARAYGGSSDQPQHF
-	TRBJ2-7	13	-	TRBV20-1	TGCAGTGCTAGAGAGGCGGGAATGGACGAGCAGTACTTC	CSAREAGMDEQYF
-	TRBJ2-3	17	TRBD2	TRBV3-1	TGTGCCAGCAGCCGCAGCGGGAGCTACTCTAGCACAGATACGCAGTATTTT	CASSRSGSYSSTDTQYF
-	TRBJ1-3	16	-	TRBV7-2	TGTGCCAGCAGCTTAGGACCCCTCCGAGAGGGAAACACCATATATTTT	CASSLGPLREGNTIYF
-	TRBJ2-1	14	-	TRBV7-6	TGTGCCAGCAGCCCCGGAGTAGCGGTATACGAGCAGTTCTTC	CASSPGVAVYEQFF
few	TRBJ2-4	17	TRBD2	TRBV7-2	TGTGCCAGCAGCTCCCGGACTAGCGGGAGAAGCTACAATGAGCAGTACTTC	CASSSRTSGRSYNEQYF
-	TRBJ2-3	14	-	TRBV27	TGTGCCAGCAGTTTTATATCCGACACAGATACGCAGTATTTT	CASSFISDTDTQYF
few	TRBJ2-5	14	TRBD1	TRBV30	TGTGCCTTAACGACCGGGACAGTAAAAGAGACCCAGTACTTC	CALTTGTVKETQYF
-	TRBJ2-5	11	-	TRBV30	TGTGCCTGTGAACGGGGAGAGACCCAGTACTTC	CACERGETQYF
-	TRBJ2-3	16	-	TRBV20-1	TGCAGTGCTACCGGACAGCCCCTAGCTAGCACAGATACGCAGTATTTT	CSATGQPLASTDTQYF
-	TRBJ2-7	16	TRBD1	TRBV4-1	TGCGCCAGCAGCCAAGATCGGGACAGCCCTCCCTACGAGCAGTACTTC	CASSQDRDSPPYEQYF
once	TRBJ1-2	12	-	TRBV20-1	TGCAGTGCTAGCCCCGGGCAATATGGCTACACCTTC	CSASPGQYGYTF
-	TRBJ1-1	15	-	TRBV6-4	TGTGCCAGCACCCACCCCGGACAGAAAAACACTGAAGCTTTCTTT	CASTHPGQKNTEAFF
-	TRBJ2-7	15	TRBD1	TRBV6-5	TGTGCCAGCAGTACCGACAGGGGGTCTATCTACGAGCAGTACTTC	CASSTDRGSIYEQYF
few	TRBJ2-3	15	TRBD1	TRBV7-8	TGTGCCAGCATGGACAGGGTCTCTAGCACAGATACGCAGTATTTT	CASMDRVSSTDTQYF
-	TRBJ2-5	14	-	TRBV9	TGTGCCAGCAGCGCCCCGACAGCTCAAGAGACCCAGTACTTC	CASSAPTAQETQYF
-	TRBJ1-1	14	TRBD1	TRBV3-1	TGTGCCAGCAGTCAGCCCGGGACAGGGGCTGAAGCTTTCTTT	CASSQPGTGAEAFF
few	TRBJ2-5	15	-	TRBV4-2	TGTGCCAGCAGCCAAGATGGGCAGCGGGCAGAGACCCAGTACTTC	CASSQDGQRAETQYF
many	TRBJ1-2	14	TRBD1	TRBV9	TGTGCCAGCAGCGTAGGAGACAGGGGAGATGGCTACACCTTC	CASSVGDRGDGYTF
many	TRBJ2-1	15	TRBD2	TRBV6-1	TGTGCCAGCAGTGAGTGGGCGGGAGGTCGCGATGAGCAGTTCTTC	CASSEWAGGRDEQFF
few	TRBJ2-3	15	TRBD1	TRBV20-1	TGCAGTGCTAGTTCCCGGGACAGGGAAGAAGATACGCAGTATTTT	CSASSRDREEDTQYF
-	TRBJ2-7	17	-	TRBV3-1	TGTGCCAGCAGCCAAGCGGGGGCCGGGACTACCAACTACGAGCAGTACTTC	CASSQAGAGTTNYEQYF
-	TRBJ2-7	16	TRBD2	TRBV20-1	TGCAGTGCGACACACTTCATAGCGGGGGCAGCCTGCGAGCAGTACTTC	CSATHFIAGAACEQYF
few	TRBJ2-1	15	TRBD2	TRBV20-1	TGCAGTGCTAGAGATACTAGCGGGAGGGCCAATGAGCAGTTCTTC	CSARDTSGRANEQFF
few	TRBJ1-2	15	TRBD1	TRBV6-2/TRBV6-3	TGTGCCAGCAGTTCAAATAGAGGGGGCCTGGATGGCTACACCTTC	CASSSNRGGLDGYTF
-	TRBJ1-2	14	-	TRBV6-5	TGTGCCAGCAGTTACTCGAACCAGGGAAATGGCTACACCTTC	CASSYSNQGNGYTF
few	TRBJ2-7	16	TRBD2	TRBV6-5	TGTGCCAGCAGCAGGGTGGGACTAGTTCCCTCCTACGAGCAGTACTTC	CASSRVGLVPSYEQYF
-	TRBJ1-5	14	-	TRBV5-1	TGCGCCAGCAGTCGGGACCGATCCGGTCAGCCCCAGCATTTT	CASSRDRSGQPQHF
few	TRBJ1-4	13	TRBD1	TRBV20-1	TGCAGCGCAACCGACAGGGGGGTAGAAAAACTGTTTTTT	CSATDRGVEKLFF
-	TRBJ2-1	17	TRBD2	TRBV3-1	TGTGCCAGCAGCCTGGGACTAGCGGGGGCAACACACAATGAGCAGTTCTTC	CASSLGLAGATHNEQFF
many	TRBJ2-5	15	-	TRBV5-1	TGCGCCAGCAGCTTGGCTACTGGACTACAAGAGACCCAGTACTTC	CASSLATGLQETQYF
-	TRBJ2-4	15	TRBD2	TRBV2	TGTGCCAGCAGGGGGACTAGCGGCGACAAAAACATTCAGTACTTC	CASRGTSGDKNIQYF
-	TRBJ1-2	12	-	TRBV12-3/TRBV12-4	TGTGCCAGCAGTCAGGTCCATTATGGCTACACCTTC	CASSQVHYGYTF
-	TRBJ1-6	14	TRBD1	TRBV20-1	TGCAGTGCTAGCAGGGGGAAAATTTATTCACCCCTCCACTTT	CSASRGKIYSPLHF